This record concerns one T cell receptor beta chain sequence. The data were obtained in a study of T cell changes during pregnancy in multiple sclerosis. The CDR3 has 15 amino acids. The V and J ends lost 2 bases and 10 bases respectively, with 18 bases between them. The germline V gene has CDR1 SNHLY and CDR2 FYNNEI. TCRdb's table, derived via immunoSEQ multiplex PCR, lists solely in-frame clones and lacks some. The sample consists of around 65,000 clones, roughly nine tenths of them appearing once. This sequence joins TRBV2 and TRBJ2-1; a possible D gene is TRBD1 (5 bases). The TCR comes from a female donor in good health, enrolled as a control in a pregnancy study. Here the sequenced sample was peripheral blood, taken in the first trimester of pregnancy. Here the CDR3 reads CASSESGSPNGEQFF. CDR3 nucleotides: TGTGCCAGCAGTGAATCAGGGTCCCCCAATGGAGAGCAGTTCTTC.